This T cell receptor (beta chain) was documented in a study of OX40 agonist ivuxolimab in advanced cancers. Study background: An anti-OX40 (CD134) antibody with agonistic activity, ivuxolimab, was administered to patients.

The junction had 5 bases not matched to a gene; V was cut back by 6 bases and J by 6 bases. Germline CDR1 is SNHLY and CDR2 is FYNNEI. The CDR3 runs 13 residues. Study results and caveats: The specificity for antigen of the expanded peripheral T cells was not determined.

In the case of this clone: What it binds is not known.

TCRdb's table, derived via immunoSEQ multiplex PCR, lists solely in-frame clones and lacks some. Seen here are roughly 65,000 clones, over 60% observed once, and the top ten hold 2% to 2.5%. The sequences come from CD4+ or CD8+ T cells sorted from blood, collected in a trial of the OX40 agonist ivuxolimab. This TCR came from an adult with an advanced solid tumor such as melanoma, head and neck, liver or kidney cancer. The gene calls are TRBV2 and TRBJ1-1, with 9 bases matching TRBD1. CDR3 in amino acids: CASRSDRGAEAFF. DNA for the CDR3: TGTGCCAGCAGATCCGACAGGGGGGCTGAAGCTTTCTTT.